These 22 T cell receptor beta chains originate from one sample sequenced in a study of CD8+ T cells in alopecia areata. cDNA reverse transcribed from extracted RNA served as the sequencing template. Using immunoSEQ multiplex PCR, the repertoire was profiled, and TCRdb retains in-frame clones only, with some absent. Of 110,000 to 150,000 clones in the sample, less than 65% are singletons; the top ten hold less than 40%. Sequencing was performed on CD8+ T cells sorted from blood. Every receptor here comes from a human donor in good health.

In this sample, this clone turned up a few times. The rearrangement joins TRBV27 to TRBJ2-5, with 7 bases identical to TRBD1. CDR1 is MNHEY, CDR2 SMNVEV, per germline (reference sequence). V dropped 5 bases and J dropped 2; count of bases not matched to a gene: 14. The CDR3 contains 17 residues. CDR3 loop: CASSPIPGTVLQETQYF. In nucleotides, the CDR3 is TGTGCCAGCAGTCCCATTCCCGGGACAGTCCTTCAAGAGACCCAGTACTTC.

The chain is built from TRBV5-1 and TRBJ2-7; maybe TRBD2 (6 bases). V was trimmed by 3 bases and J by 7 bases, leaving 8 bases between them. The CDR3 has 11 amino acids. The germline V gene encodes CDR1 SGHRS and CDR2 YFSETQ. CDR3 nucleotides: TGCGCCAGCAGCTATGCGGGGGAGCAGTACTTC. Protein: CASSYAGEQYF.

This sequence joins TRBV7-9 and TRBJ2-7; possibly TRBD1 for D (6 bases). The CDR3 runs to 12 residues. The germline CDR1 and CDR2 sequences are SEHNR and FQNEAQ (reference sequence). Trimming pared 6 bases from V and 3 bases from J, leaving 9 bases between. Here the CDR3 DNA reads TGTGCCAGCAGTCACAGGGACTACGAGCAGTACTTC. Amino acid sequence: CASSHRDYEQYF.

This chain connects TRBV27 to TRBJ2-4; perhaps TRBD1 as D (6 bases). This CDR3 region has 18 residues. The germline V gene encodes CDR1 MNHEY and CDR2 SMNVEV (reference sequence). V shed 5 bases and J shed 1 base, with 21 bases lying between them. DNA for the CDR3: TGTGCCAGCAGTCCGTTACCTATGGGGGCGCCGGCCAAAAACATTCAGTACTTC. This codes for CASSPLPMGAPAKNIQYF.

The chain uses TRBV29-1 and TRBJ1-2; TRBD1 might be the D (6 bases). This CDR3 has 12 residues. V lost 7 bases and J 8 bases, leaving 17 bases between the germline ends. Looked up from germline, CDR1 is SQVTM and CDR2 is ANQGSEA. The CDR3 loop is CSAKGGLEGYTF. The CDR3 DNA reads TGCAGCGCCAAGGGGGGGCTGGAGGGCTACACCTTC. Complete variable domain (other parts from reference TRBV29-1 and TRBJ1-2): SAVISQKPSRDICQRGTSLTIQCQVDSQVTMMFWYRQQPGQSLTLIATANQGSEATYESGFVIDKFPISRPNLTFSTLTVSNMSPEDSSIYLCSAKGGLEGYTFGSGTRLTVV.

The chain links TRBV19 to TRBJ1-1; no firm D call. Deletions cut 7 bases from V and 0 bases from J, with 18 bases between. Germline V gene lookup returns CDR1 LNHDA and CDR2 SQIVND (reference sequence). The CDR3 contains 16 residues. CDR3 sequence (DNA): TGTGCCAGTAATCCCACTTCTCTACAGCTGAACACTGAAGCTTTCTTT. Protein product: CASNPTSLQLNTEAFF.

The genes are TRBV7-9 and TRBJ1-1; tentatively, D is TRBD1 (5 bases). The CDR3 covers 14 residues. Per germline, CDR1 SEHNR and CDR2 FQNEAQ (reference sequence). Trimming removed 1 base from V and 4 bases from J, with 10 bases in between. CDR3 DNA: TGTGCCAGCAGCTTAGGCAGGGAGGCCACTGAAGCTTTCTTT. This codes for CASSLGREATEAFF.

The V call is TRBV7-9, the J call TRBJ2-1, with 8 positions matching TRBD1. The ends lost 1 base at V and 7 bases at J; junction bases unmatched: 3. The CDR3 extends over 14 amino acids. Germline V gives CDR1 SEHNR, CDR2 FQNEAQ (reference sequence). The CDR3 is CASSLGTGWNEQFF. CDR3 bases: TGTGCCAGCAGCTTAGGGACAGGGTGGAATGAGCAGTTCTTC. Combining the CDR3 with reference TRBV7-9 and TRBJ2-1 gives the whole variable domain DTGVSQNPRHKITKRGQNVTFRCDPISEHNRLYWYRQTLGQGPEFLTYFQNEAQLEKSRLLSDRFSAERPKGSFSTLEIQRTEQGDSAMYLCASSLGTGWNEQFFGPGTRLTVL.

The rearrangement uses TRBV29-1 and TRBJ2-1; possible D gene TRBD1, 6 bases. Trimming removed 6 bases at V and 11 bases at J, with 26 bases between. This CDR3 spans 15 amino acids. In germline, CDR1 is SQVTM, CDR2 ANQGSEA. CDR3 DNA sequence: TGCAGCGTACCCGGGACACAACGGATACTCAGTAAGCAGTTCTTC. It codes for CSVPGTQRILSKQFF.

This clone was found a few times. V gene TRBV25-1 combines with J gene TRBJ2-2; a weak D match, TRBD1 (5 bases). Between the trimmed V and J ends, which lost 4 bases and 0 bases, there was a span of 6 bases. The CDR3 spans 14 residues. The germline V gene encodes CDR1 MGHDK and CDR2 SYGVNS. The CDR3, as DNA: TGTGCCAGCAGTGGACAGTCGAACACCGGGGAGCTGTTTTTT. It is translated as CASSGQSNTGELFF.

V is TRBV6-5 and J is TRBJ1-2; D is unresolved. The CDR3 is made up of 14 amino acids. The germline V and J ends were trimmed by 0 bases and 5 bases, with 10 bases remaining between them. The germline V gene encodes CDR1 MNHEY and CDR2 SVGAGI. The CDR3 loop is CASSYSNRAYGYTF. The CDR3 DNA sequence: TGTGCCAGCAGTTACTCGAATAGGGCTTATGGCTACACCTTC.

The chain links TRBV7-6 to TRBJ2-7; D remains ambiguous. CDR1 and CDR2 (germline): SGHVS, FNYEAQ. Trimming left V 1 base short and J 2 bases short, with 12 bases between. This CDR3 comprises 15 residues. The CDR3 sequence: CASSLEAAATYEQYF. In nucleotides, the CDR3 is TGTGCCAGCAGCTTAGAGGCGGCAGCTACCTACGAGCAGTACTTC.

As concerns this clone: An end of the junction differs from the germline gene, which may be a read error. The J gene is TRBJ2-7, the V gene TRBV7-8, with 7 bases that match TRBD2. CDR1 is SGHVS and CDR2 is FQNEAQ in the germline V gene. The CDR3 sequence is 14 residues long. CDR3 in amino acids: CASSLVPPRGEINF. The CDR3 DNA sequence: TGTGCCAGCAGCTTAGTTCCCCCACGGGGGGAGATAAACTTC.

The chain couples TRBV7-9 to TRBJ2-7; no clear D gene. CDR1 and CDR2 from the germline V gene are SEHNR and FQNEAQ (reference sequence). The CDR3 consists of 13 residues. The V gene lost 1 base and the J gene lost 7 bases, with 11 bases spanning the gap. As DNA, the CDR3 is TGTGCCAGCAGCTTAGGGGGTCTGCGGGAGCAGTACTTC. As protein: CASSLGGLREQYF.

This chain uses TRBV5-6 with TRBJ2-7; unclear D gene. Between the trimmed V and J ends, which lost 2 bases and 6 bases, there was a span of 6 bases. This CDR3 is 11 amino acids long. CDR1 is SGHDT and CDR2 is YYEEEE in the germline V gene. CDR3 nucleotide sequence: TGTGCCAGCAGCTTAAGCTCCGAGCAGTACTTC. Translating gives CASSLSSEQYF. The variable domain in full, completed from reference TRBV5-6 and TRBJ2-7, reads DAGVTQSPTHLIKTRGQQVTLRCSPKSGHDTVSWYQQALGQGPQFIFQYYEEEERQRGNFPDRFSGHQFPNYSSELNVNALLLGDSALYLCASSLSSEQYFGPGTRLTVT.

The V and J genes are TRBV9 and TRBJ1-2; D gene unclear. Trimming took off 3 bases at V and 0 bases at J, with 9 bases between the two ends. The CDR3 runs 14 residues. Germline CDR1 and CDR2: SGDLS and YYNGEE. The chain's CDR3 is CASSEDDSNYGYTF. CDR3 in DNA: TGTGCCAGCAGCGAAGACGATTCTAACTATGGCTACACCTTC.

Details on this clone: In the same sample, other DNA sequences code for this CDR3. The chain has TRBV6-4 and TRBJ2-3; possible D gene TRBD2, 6 bases. Germline V CDR1 and CDR2: MRHNA, SNTAGT. The CDR3 runs 14 residues. Trimming cost V 3 bases and J 0 bases, with 7 bases left between them. The CDR3 nucleotides read TGTGCCAGCAGTGAGAGCGGGAGCACAGATACGCAGTATTTT. This sequence encodes CASSESGSTDTQYF.

This rearrangement joins TRBV6-5 to TRBJ1-1; tentatively, D is TRBD1 (5 bases). Germline loops: CDR1 MNHEY, CDR2 SVGAGI. The V and J ends lost 5 bases and 0 bases respectively, with 10 bases between them. The CDR3 has 14 amino acids. This CDR3 is CASSNGGLNTEAFF. The DNA for the CDR3 is TGTGCCAGCAGTAACGGGGGACTGAACACTGAAGCTTTCTTT.

This clone was counted only a few times. This chain links TRBV28 with TRBJ2-7, with 12 positions matching TRBD1. The CDR3 is 13 residues long. From germline, CDR1 is MDHEN and CDR2 SYDVKM. Trimming took 9 bases from V and 6 from J; bases not matched to a gene: 6. DNA of the CDR3: TGTGCCAGTAGAGGGACAGGGGGCTTCGAGCAGTACTTC. This translates into CASRGTGGFEQYF.

J is TRBJ2-1 and V is TRBV15; 9 bases agree with TRBD2. CDR1 is LNHNV, CDR2 YYDKDF, per germline (reference sequence). V shed 0 bases and J 6 bases; nucleotides not matched to a gene: 3. This CDR3 has 15 residues. The CDR3 nucleotides read TGTGCCACCAGCAGAGAGGCGGGAGGGCCCAATGAGCAGTTCTTC. Residues: CATSREAGGPNEQFF.

The rearrangement uses TRBV4-1 and TRBJ1-1, with 10 bases that match TRBD1. The germline V gene encodes CDR1 MGHRA and CDR2 YSYEKL. The CDR3 has 16 amino acids. The junction had 4 bases not matched to a gene; V was cut back by 0 bases and J by 3 bases. CDR3 in DNA: TGCGCCAGCAGCCAAGATCCCGGGACAGGGGACACTGAAGCTTTCTTT. Its protein is CASSQDPGTGDTEAFF.

There are a few counts of this clone. The chain uses TRBV5-6 and TRBJ1-1; 7 positions match TRBD1. The trim removed 4 bases at V and 5 bases at J, leaving 2 bases unmatched. CDR1 is SGHDT and CDR2 is YYEEEE in the germline V gene. The CDR3 sequence is 12 residues long. CDR3 DNA: TGTGCCAGCAGCGCACAGGGGACTGAAGCTTTCTTT. It codes for CASSAQGTEAFF.